The following is a TCR beta chain sequence with its context. The target antigen is unknown. Both 60 Vbeta primers and 13 Jbeta primers went into the PCR. Original analysis: About 10 million of tens of millions of unique TCR beta chains were shared, per a later count. Data came from immunoSEQ multiplex PCR; TCRdb stores just in-frame clones and leaves some out. V, J and clone size reflect that table, while D and trimming were determined from the DNA. The table includes about 110,000 clones, 60% to 75% detected once. The data belong to a study of cytomegalovirus exposure and HLA in healthy donors. Study results and limitations: When presence/absence was analysed, sequencing depth was taken to be roughly uniform across donors.

J was trimmed by 5 bases and V by 3 bases; bases with no gene match: 5. CDR1 and CDR2 (germline): SGHRS, YFSETQ. The CDR3 sequence is 15 residues long. The receptor was derived from a man aged 35 to 55 in good health and CMV-seropositive. The chain couples TRBV5-1 to TRBJ2-5; 12 positions agree with TRBD2. The specimen sequenced was PBMCs. The CDR3 bases are TGCGCCAGCAGCTCGGCTAGCGGGAGGGCGGAGACCCAGTACTTC. Translating it yields CASSSASGRAETQYF.